Listed here is a single T cell receptor (beta chain). What it binds is not known. J was trimmed by 10 bases and V by 5 bases; bases with no gene match: 7. From germline, CDR1 is MNHEY and CDR2 SMNVEV (reference sequence). The CDR3 runs to 14 residues. This entry comes from a study of long-term antiretroviral therapy in people with HIV. Findings of the study overall: Repertoires with HIV possessed tighter CDR3 length spans than those of controls. ART-treated samples gained diversity yet remained below transplant donor controls.

Run at survey level, the immunoSEQ assay was version v3.0. Libraries were prepared by immunoSEQ multiplex PCR; TCRdb keeps only in-frame clonotypes and omits some of them. Among around 29,000 clones, roughly 94% were seen once, and the ten largest hold about 3.4%. Sequenced material: unsorted PBMCs, taken 5.3 years after starting antiretroviral therapy. This chain uses TRBV27 with TRBJ1-6, with TRBD1 matching 8 bases. The sequence derives from a man aged 50 to 59 with HIV. CDR3 in DNA: TGTGCCAGCAGTCAACAGGGGGGAGGCTCACCCCTCCACTTT. Its translation: CASSQQGGGSPLHF.